A single sample gave rise to the 13 T cell receptor beta chains below, sequenced in a study of response to subunit inactivated influenza vaccine. TCRdb redid the calling of the RT-PCR reads with MiXCR, one entry per CDR3 protein. Of about 520,000 distinct CDR3 sequences in the sample, approximately 6.9% were seen once. The source material was PBMCs from blood, sampled around 25 months after vaccination. All receptors come from a man aged 45 to 75 who received an inactivated influenza vaccine.

The chain recombines TRBV29-1 with TRBJ2-1; D is unresolved. The CDR3 is 15 amino acids. V gave up 0 bases and J gave up 1 base, with 10 bases separating them. From germline, CDR1 is SQVTM and CDR2 ANQGSEA. The CDR3 reads CSVEELFKSYNEQFF. The CDR3 DNA sequence: TGCAGCGTTGAAGAACTGTTTAAGTCCTACAATGAGCAGTTCTTC.

The chain has TRBV27 and TRBJ2-5; weak D call: TRBD1 (6 bases). CDR1 is MNHEY, CDR2 SMNVEV, per germline (reference sequence). This CDR3 comprises 14 residues. The V end was cut by 2 bases, the J end by 4 bases, with 11 bases between. CDR3 loop: CASSLIGRGETQYF. The DNA for the CDR3 is TGTGCCAGCAGTTTAATTGGCAGGGGAGAGACCCAGTACTTC.

This clonotype was recorded a few times. The V call is TRBV12-3 or TRBV12-4, the J call TRBJ1-3, with 9 nucleotides matching TRBD1. Unmatched junction bases numbered 4, after V lost 3 bases and J lost 4 bases. This CDR3 comprises 15 residues. CDR3 loop: CASSFTGGAGNTIYF. Here the CDR3 DNA reads TGTGCCAGCAGTTTCACAGGGGGCGCCGGAAACACCATATATTTT.

This clonotype was detected only a few times. The gene calls are TRBV30 and TRBJ2-3; 7 nucleotides agree with TRBD2. CDR1 GTSNPN and CDR2 SVGIG come from the germline V gene (reference sequence). CDR3 length: 14 amino acids. The trim removed 0 bases at V and 6 bases at J, leaving 6 bases unmatched. CDR3 in DNA: TGTGCCTGGAGTGTCCGAGCGGGGAGGGATACGCAGTATTTT. Amino acids: CAWSVRAGRDTQYF. The full variable domain, in which reference TRBV30 and TRBJ2-3 provide the parts outside the CDR3, is SQTIHQWPATLVQPVGSPLSLECTVEGTSNPNLYWYRQAAGRGLQLLFYSVGIGQISSEVPQNLSASRPQDRQFILSSKKLLLSDSGFYLCAWSVRAGRDTQYFGPGTRLTVL.

This clonotype was detected only a few times. The CDR3 DNA sequence: TGCAGTGCTAGAGATGTTATGGCCGCAGATACGCAGTATTTT. Encoded protein: CSARDVMAADTQYF. V is TRBV20-1 and J is TRBJ2-3; D is uncertain. Germline lookup yields CDR1 DFQATT and CDR2 SNEGSKA (reference sequence). The CDR3 consists of 14 residues. V was clipped by 0 bases and J by 4 bases, with 11 bases between them.

This clonotype has at least ten counts. The genes are TRBV7-9 and TRBJ1-1; D remains ambiguous. Per the germline V gene, CDR1 is SEHNR and CDR2 is FQNEAQ (reference sequence). The CDR3 length is 14 residues. Trimming took off 2 bases at V and 0 bases at J, with 7 bases between the two ends. In DNA, the CDR3 is TGTGCCAGCAGCTTAATACCCCTGAACACTGAAGCTTTCTTT. Its translation is CASSLIPLNTEAFF.

This clonotype occurred many times. The chain recombines TRBV29-1 with TRBJ1-3; no clear D. Trimming shortened V by 6 bases and J by 4 bases, and 10 bases separated the two germline ends. CDR3 size: 12 residues. CDR1 and CDR2 from the germline V gene are SQVTM and ANQGSEA. As DNA, the CDR3 is TGCAGCGTCCGAGAAGCCGGAAACACCATATATTTT. This encodes CSVREAGNTIYF.

V gene TRBV7-3 combines with J gene TRBJ2-1; no firm D call. Between the trimmed V and J ends, which lost 0 bases and 6 bases, there was a span of 12 bases. CDR1 and CDR2 (germline): SGHTA, FQGTGA. This CDR3 comprises 15 residues. CDR3 sequence reads: CASSLTSSNSNEQFF. The CDR3 bases are TGTGCCAGCAGCTTAACTAGCTCCAATTCCAATGAGCAGTTCTTC. The whole variable domain, remainder taken from reference TRBV7-3 and TRBJ2-1, is GAGVSQTPSNKVTEKGKYVELRCDPISGHTALYWYRQSLGQGPEFLIYFQGTGAADDSGLPNDRFFAVRPEGSVSTLKIQRTERGDSAVYLCASSLTSSNSNEQFFGPGTRLTVL.

The rearrangement joins TRBV4-3 to TRBJ2-1, with TRBD2 identical over 13 bases. Losses at the gene ends were 3 bases for V and 9 bases for J; bases not matched to a gene: 5. Germline V gene sequence: CDR1 LGHNA, CDR2 YSLEER. CDR3 length: 15 residues. The CDR3 sequence is CASSQPGLAGPEQFF. The CDR3 region has the DNA TGCGCCAGCAGCCAGCCGGGACTAGCGGGACCTGAGCAGTTCTTC.

This clonotype was picked up many times. The chain uses TRBV12-3 or TRBV12-4 and TRBJ1-5; a weak D match, TRBD1 (5 bases). Trimming took off 6 bases at V and 4 bases at J, with 13 bases between the two ends. The CDR3 extends over 14 amino acids. The CDR3: CASSERDVNQPQHF. CDR3 DNA sequence: TGTGCCAGCAGCGAGCGGGACGTAAATCAGCCCCAGCATTTT.

This clonotype has ten or more counts. As the CDR3 is not closed by the conserved phenylalanine or tryptophan, this likely results from a read error. No DNA is shown, since the ends of the CDR3 on it are uncertain; the CDR3 is the one TCRdb lists. The chain carries TRBV6-2 or TRBV6-3 and TRBJ2-1; the table's D call, TRBD2, was not checked against the DNA. The CDR3 has 13 amino acids, counting both end residues. Germline loops: CDR1 MNHEY, CDR2 SVGEGT. The CDR3 here is CASSGNSGGPLAP.

J is TRBJ2-7 and V is TRBV7-2; 12 bases align to TRBD1. Germline CDR1 SGHTA, CDR2 FQGNSA. The CDR3 is made up of 15 amino acids. V shed 3 bases, J shed 5 bases, and the junction held 5 bases outside the gene matches. CDR3 amino acids: CASSLAGTGGDEQYF. In DNA, the CDR3 is TGTGCCAGCAGCTTGGCCGGGACAGGGGGCGACGAGCAGTACTTC. The full variable domain, with the rest looked up from reference TRBV7-2 and TRBJ2-7, is GAGVSQSPSNKVTEKGKDVELRCDPISGHTALYWYRQSLGQGLEFLIYFQGNSAPDKSGLPSDRFSAERTGGSVSTLTIQRTQQEDSAVYLCASSLAGTGGDEQYFGPGTRLTVT.

This clonotype was observed a few times. The CDR3 sequence: CASSIGLGTSTDTQYF. Here the CDR3 DNA reads TGTGCCAGCAGCATAGGCCTTGGGACTAGCACAGATACGCAGTATTTT. This chain uses TRBV7-9 with TRBJ2-3, with a tentative D call TRBD2 (6 bases). The CDR3 is 16 amino acids. Trimming removed 5 bases at V and 0 bases at J, with 15 bases between. Germline V gives CDR1 SEHNR, CDR2 FQNEAQ (reference sequence).